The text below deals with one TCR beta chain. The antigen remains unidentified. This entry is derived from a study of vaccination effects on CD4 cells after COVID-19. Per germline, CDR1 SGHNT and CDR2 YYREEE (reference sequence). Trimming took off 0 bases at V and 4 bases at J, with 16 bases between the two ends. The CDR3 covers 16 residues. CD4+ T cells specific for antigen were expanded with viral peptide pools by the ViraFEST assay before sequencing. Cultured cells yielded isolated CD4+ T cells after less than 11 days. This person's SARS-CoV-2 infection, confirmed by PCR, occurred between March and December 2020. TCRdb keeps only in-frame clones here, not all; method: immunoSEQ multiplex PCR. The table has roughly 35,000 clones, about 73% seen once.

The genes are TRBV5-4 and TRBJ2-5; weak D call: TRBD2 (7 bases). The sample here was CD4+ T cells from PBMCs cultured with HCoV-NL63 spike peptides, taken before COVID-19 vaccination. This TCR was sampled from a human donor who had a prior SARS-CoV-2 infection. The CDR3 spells CASSLGSHGGRETQYF. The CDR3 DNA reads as TGTGCCAGCAGCTTGGGGAGTCACGGGGGGCGAGAGACCCAGTACTTC.